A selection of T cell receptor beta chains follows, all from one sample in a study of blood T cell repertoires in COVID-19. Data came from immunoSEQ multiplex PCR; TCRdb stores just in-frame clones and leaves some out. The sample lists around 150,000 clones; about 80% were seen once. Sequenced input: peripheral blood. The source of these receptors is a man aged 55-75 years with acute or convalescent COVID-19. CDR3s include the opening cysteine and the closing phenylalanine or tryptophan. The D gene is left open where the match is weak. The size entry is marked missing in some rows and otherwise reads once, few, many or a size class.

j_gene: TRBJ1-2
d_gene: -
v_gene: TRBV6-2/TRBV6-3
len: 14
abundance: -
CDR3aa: CASSSTGENYGYTF
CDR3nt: TGTGCCAGCAGTTCCACAGGAGAAAACTATGGCTACACCTTC

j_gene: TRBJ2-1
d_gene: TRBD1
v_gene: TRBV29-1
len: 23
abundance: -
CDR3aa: CSVEDYIRRDRGPNRMGYNEQFF
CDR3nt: TGCAGCGTTGAAGATTATATACGCCGGGACAGGGGCCCCAATCGTATGGGCTACAATGAGCAGTTCTTC

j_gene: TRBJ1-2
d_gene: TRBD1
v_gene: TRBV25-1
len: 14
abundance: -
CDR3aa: CASSPRGQGAGYTF
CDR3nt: TGTGCCAGCAGCCCCCGGGGACAGGGCGCCGGCTACACCTTC

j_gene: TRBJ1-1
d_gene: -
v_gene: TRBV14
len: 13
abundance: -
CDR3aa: CASSLTGGTEAFF
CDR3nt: TGTGCCAGCAGCCTTACGGGGGGCACTGAAGCTTTCTTT

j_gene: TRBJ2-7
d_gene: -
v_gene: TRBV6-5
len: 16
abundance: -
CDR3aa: CASSSLGQSLNYEQYF
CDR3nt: TGTGCCAGCAGTTCGCTCGGACAGAGCTTAAACTACGAGCAGTACTTC

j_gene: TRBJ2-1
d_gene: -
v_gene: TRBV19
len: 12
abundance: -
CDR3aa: CASSILHNEQFF
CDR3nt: TGTGCCAGTAGTATCCTTCACAATGAGCAGTTCTTC

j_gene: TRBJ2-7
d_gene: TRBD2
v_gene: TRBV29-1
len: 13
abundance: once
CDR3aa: CSGSGGRNYEQYF
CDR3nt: TGCAGCGGTAGCGGGGGACGTAACTACGAGCAGTACTTC

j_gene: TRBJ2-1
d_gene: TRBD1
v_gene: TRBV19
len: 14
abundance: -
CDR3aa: CASSMRQGVDEQFF
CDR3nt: TGTGCCAGTAGTATGAGACAGGGTGTCGATGAGCAGTTCTTC

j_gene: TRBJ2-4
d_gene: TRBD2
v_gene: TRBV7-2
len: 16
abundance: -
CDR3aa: CASSLTSGAGKNIQYF
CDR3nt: TGTGCCAGCAGCTTGACTAGCGGGGCTGGCAAAAACATTCAGTACTTC

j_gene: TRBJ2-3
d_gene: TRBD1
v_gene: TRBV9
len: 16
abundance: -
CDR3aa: CASSVMDRAAGDTQYF
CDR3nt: TGTGCCAGCAGCGTAATGGACAGGGCGGCGGGAGATACGCAGTATTTT

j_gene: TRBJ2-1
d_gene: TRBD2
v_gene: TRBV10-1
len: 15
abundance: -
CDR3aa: CASSTAGGLNNEQFF
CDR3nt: TGCGCCAGCAGTACAGCGGGGGGACTTAACAATGAGCAGTTCTTC

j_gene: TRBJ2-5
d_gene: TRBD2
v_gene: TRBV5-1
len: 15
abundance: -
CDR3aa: CASSSGLAGIETQYF
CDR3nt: TGCGCCAGCAGCTCGGGACTAGCGGGCATCGAGACCCAGTACTTC

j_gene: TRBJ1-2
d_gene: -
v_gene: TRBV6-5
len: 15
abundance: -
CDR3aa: CASSYQHRTNYGYTF
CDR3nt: TGTGCCAGCAGTTACCAGCATAGGACAAACTATGGCTACACCTTC

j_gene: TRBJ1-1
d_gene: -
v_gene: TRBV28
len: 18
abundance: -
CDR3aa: CASSFRWEVYSGDTEAFF
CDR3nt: TGTGCCAGCAGTTTTCGATGGGAGGTCTATAGTGGAGACACTGAAGCTTTCTTT